This is a list of T cell receptor beta chains from one sample in a study of Tregs in tolerant kidney transplant recipients. The table came from immunoSEQ multiplex PCR; TCRdb's copy has only in-frame clones and leaves some out. The sample yields some 90,000 clones, around 90% seen once. Sequenced material: CD8+ T cells from blood. These receptors were taken from a human donor in good health. CDR3s include the opening cysteine and the closing phenylalanine or tryptophan. A D gene is named only where the DNA matches it firmly.

J gene | D gene | V gene | CDR3 protein
TRBJ2-7 | . | TRBV6-5 | CASSYDQTVVYEQYF
TRBJ2-7 | . | TRBV10-3 | CAISESGGTTYEQYF
TRBJ1-6 | . | TRBV7-3 | CASSLTTGGNSPLHF
TRBJ2-7 | TRBD1 | TRBV19 | CASSMSVGQGISYEQYF
TRBJ2-7 | TRBD1 | TRBV4-1 | CASSHFPGQGFVDEQYF
TRBJ1-2 | TRBD1 | TRBV14 | CASSQGQGIDGYTF
TRBJ1-1 | . | TRBV6-5 | CASSYSRTANTEAFF
TRBJ2-1 | . | TRBV21-1 | CASSKIGTGNNEQFF
TRBJ2-1 | . | TRBV29-1 | CSVELQNEQFF
TRBJ2-7 | . | TRBV11-2 | CASSFGLGGDSFFRTYF